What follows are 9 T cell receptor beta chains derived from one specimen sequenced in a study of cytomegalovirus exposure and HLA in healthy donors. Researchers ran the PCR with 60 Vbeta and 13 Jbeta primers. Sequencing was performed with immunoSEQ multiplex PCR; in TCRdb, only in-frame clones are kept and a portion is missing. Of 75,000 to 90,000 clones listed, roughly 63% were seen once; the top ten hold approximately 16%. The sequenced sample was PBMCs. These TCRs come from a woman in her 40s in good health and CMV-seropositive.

The CDR3 bases are TGTGCCAGCAGCGTAGAAGGGAGCGGTCAGCCCCAGCATTTT. This sequence encodes CASSVEGSGQPQHF. The V gene is TRBV9, the J gene TRBJ1-5; D is unresolved. V was cut by 0 bases and J by 6 bases, with 10 bases left in between. This CDR3 has 14 residues. Germline V gene sequence: CDR1 SGDLS, CDR2 YYNGEE.

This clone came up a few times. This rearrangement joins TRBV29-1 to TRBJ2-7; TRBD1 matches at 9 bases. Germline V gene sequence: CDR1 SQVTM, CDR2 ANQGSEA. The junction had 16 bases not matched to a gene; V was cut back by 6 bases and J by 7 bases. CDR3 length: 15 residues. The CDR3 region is CSVSKTDRGVGEQYF. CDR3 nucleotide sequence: TGCAGCGTCTCCAAAACGGACAGGGGCGTCGGGGAGCAGTACTTC.

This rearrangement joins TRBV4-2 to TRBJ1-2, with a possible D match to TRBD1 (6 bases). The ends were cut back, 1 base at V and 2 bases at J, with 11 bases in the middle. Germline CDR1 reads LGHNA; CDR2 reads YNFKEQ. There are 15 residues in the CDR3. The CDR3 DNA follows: TGTGCCAGCAGCCAAGGAGGGACACCCAACTATGGCTACACCTTC. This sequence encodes CASSQGGTPNYGYTF.

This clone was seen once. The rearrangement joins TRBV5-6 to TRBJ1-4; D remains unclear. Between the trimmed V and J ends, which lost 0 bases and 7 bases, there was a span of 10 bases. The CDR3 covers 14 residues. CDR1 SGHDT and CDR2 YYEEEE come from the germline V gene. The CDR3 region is CASSLGFASEKLFF. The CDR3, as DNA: TGTGCCAGCAGCTTGGGTTTCGCTAGTGAAAAACTGTTTTTT. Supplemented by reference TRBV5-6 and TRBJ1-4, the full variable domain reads DAGVTQSPTHLIKTRGQQVTLRCSPKSGHDTVSWYQQALGQGPQFIFQYYEEEERQRGNFPDRFSGHQFPNYSSELNVNALLLGDSALYLCASSLGFASEKLFFGSGTQLSVL.

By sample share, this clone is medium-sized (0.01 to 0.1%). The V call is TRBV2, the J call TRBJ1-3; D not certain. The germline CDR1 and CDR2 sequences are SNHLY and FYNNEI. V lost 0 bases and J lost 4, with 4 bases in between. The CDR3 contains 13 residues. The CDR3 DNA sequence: TGTGCCAGCAGTGAAGCCGAGGGAAACACCATATATTTT. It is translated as CASSEAEGNTIYF.

The DNA of the CDR3 is TGTGCCAGCAGCTTATACAGGGGGCCCTACGAGCAGTACTTC. It is translated as CASSLYRGPYEQYF. The chain combines TRBV7-2 with TRBJ2-7, with 9 bases that match TRBD1. Trimming removed 2 bases from V and 2 bases from J; junction bases left unmatched: 1. CDR1 is SGHTA, CDR2 FQGNSA, per germline. The CDR3 runs to 14 residues.

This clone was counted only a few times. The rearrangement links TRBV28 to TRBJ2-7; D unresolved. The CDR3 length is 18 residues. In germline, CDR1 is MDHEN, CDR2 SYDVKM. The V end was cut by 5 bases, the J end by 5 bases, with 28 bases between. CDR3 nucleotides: TGTGCCAGCAGTCTCACCGCTTCAGTCCAAGATTCGGGTGACGAGCAGTACTTC. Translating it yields CASSLTASVQDSGDEQYF.

CDR3 amino acids: CSVANSGSFYTQYF. CDR3 nucleotide sequence: TGCAGCGTTGCTAATAGCGGGAGTTTCTATACGCAGTATTTT. The V and J genes are TRBV29-1 and TRBJ2-3; the match to TRBD2 covers 9 bases. CDR1 and CDR2 (germline): SQVTM, ANQGSEA. This CDR3 comprises 14 residues. V dropped 4 bases and J dropped 7; count of bases not matched to a gene: 9.

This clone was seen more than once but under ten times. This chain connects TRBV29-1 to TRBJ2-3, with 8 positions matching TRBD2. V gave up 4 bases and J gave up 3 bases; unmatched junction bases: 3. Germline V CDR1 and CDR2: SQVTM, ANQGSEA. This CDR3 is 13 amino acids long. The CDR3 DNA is TGCAGCGTTGTGGAGCGGGAGACAGATACGCAGTATTTT. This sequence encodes CSVVERETDTQYF.